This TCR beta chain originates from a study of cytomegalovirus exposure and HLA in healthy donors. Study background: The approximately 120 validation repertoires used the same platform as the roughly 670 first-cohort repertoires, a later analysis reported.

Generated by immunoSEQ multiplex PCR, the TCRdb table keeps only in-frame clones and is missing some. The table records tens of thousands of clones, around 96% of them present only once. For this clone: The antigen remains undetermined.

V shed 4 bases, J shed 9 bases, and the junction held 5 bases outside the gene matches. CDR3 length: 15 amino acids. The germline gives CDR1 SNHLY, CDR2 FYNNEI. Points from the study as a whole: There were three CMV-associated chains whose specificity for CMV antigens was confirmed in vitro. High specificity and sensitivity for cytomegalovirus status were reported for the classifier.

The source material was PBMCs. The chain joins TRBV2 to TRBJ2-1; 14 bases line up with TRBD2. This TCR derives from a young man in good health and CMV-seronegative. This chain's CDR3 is CASSGAGTSGGEQFF. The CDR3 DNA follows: TGTGCCAGCAGTGGAGCAGGGACTAGCGGGGGTGAGCAGTTCTTC.